Listed below are T cell receptor beta chains from one sample, sequenced in a study of blood T cell repertoires in COVID-19. The assay was immunoSEQ multiplex PCR, and TCRdb's table has in-frame clones only and misses some. The profile shows 150,000 to 200,000 clones, around 90% of them singletons. The material sequenced was PBMCs or T cells enriched from blood (not recorded which). The receptor source for this set is a woman aged 18-35 years who had recovered from COVID-19. Each CDR3 is given with its conserved first and last residue. A D gene is named only where the DNA matches it firmly. The size of a clone is reported for some rows only, either as once, few or many, or as a class for expanded clones.

TRBV7-9	TRBJ2-7	TRBD1	.	TGTGCCAGCAGCTCCGGGACAGGGGGCCTCGGGTCCTACGAGCAGTACTTC	CASSSGTGGLGSYEQYF
TRBV19	TRBJ2-2	TRBD1	.	TGTGCCAGTACACCACCGGGACAGGGGAGCACCGGGGAGCTGTTTTTT	CASTPPGQGSTGELFF
TRBV7-2	TRBJ2-7	.	.	TGTGCCAGCAGCTTAGCGGCAGCCTACGAGCAGTACTTC	CASSLAAAYEQYF
TRBV12-3/TRBV12-4	TRBJ1-3	TRBD1	.	TGTGCCAGCAGTATCGGACAGGGGGACGCCATATATTTT	CASSIGQGDAIYF
TRBV7-6	TRBJ1-6	TRBD1	.	TGTGCCAGCAGCTTAGTGGGGAGACAGACAGGGGGCCGTGGTAATTCACCCCTCCACTTT	CASSLVGRQTGGRGNSPLHF
TRBV24-1	TRBJ1-2	.	.	TGTGCCACCAGTGAACCGCCCGGGGAGGAATATGGCTACACCTTC	CATSEPPGEEYGYTF
TRBV2	TRBJ2-7	TRBD2	.	TGTGCCAGCAGTGCGCGTAGCGGGAGGGCCCACGAGCAGTACTTC	CASSARSGRAHEQYF
TRBV11-2	TRBJ2-5	TRBD2	.	TGTGCCAGCAGGCGGGAGGGGACTAGCGTCCAAGAGACCCAGTACTTC	CASRREGTSVQETQYF
TRBV2	TRBJ2-7	TRBD2	.	TGTGCCAGCACGGGACTAGCGGGACGGTCCTACGAGCAGTACTTC	CASTGLAGRSYEQYF
TRBV4-1	TRBJ2-7	TRBD1	.	TGCGCCAGCAGCCAAGTACACGGGACAGATATAAGCTACGAGCAGTACTTC	CASSQVHGTDISYEQYF
TRBV3-1/TRBV3-2	TRBJ2-5	TRBD1	few	TGTGCCAGCAGCCTACAGGGGGCGTACCAAGAGACCCAGTACTTC	CASSLQGAYQETQYF
TRBV2	TRBJ2-2	TRBD2	.	TGTGCCACCCCGACTAGCGCGAACACCGGGGAGCTGTTTTTT	CATPTSANTGELFF
TRBV4-2	TRBJ2-1	.	.	TGTGCCAGCAGCCCCGAGCTAACCTCCTACAATGAGCAGTTCTTC	CASSPELTSYNEQFF
TRBV19	TRBJ2-7	.	.	TGTGCCAGTAGTATTGGCCGATTACCCTCCTACGAGCAGTACTTC	CASSIGRLPSYEQYF
TRBV19	TRBJ2-3	.	.	TGTGCCAGTAGTCCCCAACGCGGAGATACGCAGTATTTT	CASSPQRGDTQYF
TRBV7-2	TRBJ2-7	TRBD2	many	TGTGCCAGCAGCTCACTAGCGGGGGGGCTCTACGAGCAGTACTTC	CASSSLAGGLYEQYF
TRBV27	TRBJ1-2	TRBD1	.	TGTGCCAGCTACGGACAGGGGAACTATGGCTACACCTTC	CASYGQGNYGYTF
TRBV27	TRBJ1-4	.	.	TGTGCCAGCAGTCCATCGTTTCGCATAGAGAGGGAAAAACTGTTTTTT	CASSPSFRIEREKLFF
TRBV28	TRBJ1-1	TRBD1	once	TGTGCCAGCAGTTCCCAGGGGGCTGGCGCCACTGAAGCTTTCTTT	CASSSQGAGATEAFF
TRBV27	TRBJ2-7	TRBD1	.	TGTGCCACTGCAAGACAGGGGGCCTCTTCATCCTACGAGCAGTACTTC	CATARQGASSSYEQYF
TRBV4-2	TRBJ2-1	TRBD2	.	TGTGCCAGCAGCCAAGTGGCTAGCGGGGGGGATGAGCAGTTCTTC	CASSQVASGGDEQFF
TRBV5-6	TRBJ1-4	.	.	TGTGCCAGCAGCTTGGACGCGGGCCGGGGGTTCAATGAAAAACTGTTTTTT	CASSLDAGRGFNEKLFF